The 28 T cell receptor beta chains below were found in one sample sequenced in a study of regulatory T cells in long-lasting Graves disease. CDR3-region Arm-PCR and iRepertoire HTBI primers produced the TCR beta libraries. TCRdb called the multiplex PCR reads again in MiXCR, with one record for every CDR3 protein. The sample contains about 430,000 distinct CDR3 sequences, 15% of which appear only once. Stated time point: newly diagnosed GD, antithyroid drugs for less than 3 months. Isolated PBMC RNA provided the starting material for the TCR library. The same data also went into a second study, on T cells in Graves' hyperthyroidism and ophthalmopathy.

The sample was peripheral blood mononuclear cells (PBMCs), taken at new diagnosis, from a patient treated with antithyroid drugs. The receptors shown here come from a woman aged 40-49 years with Graves disease.

The chain couples TRBV7-9 to TRBJ2-3; TRBD2 agrees at 9 bases. The CDR3 runs 17 residues. Germline V lookup: CDR1 SEHNR, CDR2 FQNEAQ (reference sequence). Trimming removed 4 bases from V and 0 bases from J; junction bases left unmatched: 8. This CDR3 reads CASSSTLAGASTDTQYF. The DNA for the CDR3 is TGTGCCAGCAGCTCCACACTAGCGGGCGCCAGCACAGATACGCAGTATTTT.

In its sample, this clonotype was seen many times. The chain is built from TRBV27 and TRBJ1-6; 7 nucleotides agree with TRBD1. The V gene end was trimmed by 4 bases and the J gene end by 6 bases; junction bases not matched to a gene: 6. Germline CDR1 MNHEY, CDR2 SMNVEV (reference sequence). This CDR3 is 15 amino acids long. CDR3 in amino acids: CASSSDRTTNSPLHF. Here the CDR3 DNA reads TGTGCCAGCAGTTCGGACAGGACCACTAATTCACCCCTCCACTTT.

As DNA, the CDR3 is TGTGCCAGCAGCCCTCTCTGGGGGGCGGCCGAGCAGTACTTC. Its translation: CASSPLWGAAEQYF. The chain employs TRBV27 and TRBJ2-7; D tentatively fits TRBD1 or TRBD2 (6 bases each). This CDR3 has 14 residues. Trimming shortened V by 6 bases and J by 6 bases, and 18 bases separated the two germline ends. The germline V gene has CDR1 MNHEY and CDR2 SMNVEV (reference sequence).

The rearrangement links TRBV28 to TRBJ2-2, with 9 nucleotides matching TRBD1. The CDR3 runs 16 residues. Germline lookup yields CDR1 MDHEN and CDR2 SYDVKM. V trimming: 11 bases; J trimming: 1 base; junction bases outside the gene matches: 11. The CDR3 sequence: CAGRATGGRNTGELFF. The CDR3 nucleotides read TGTGCCGGCCGCGCGACAGGGGGGAGGAACACCGGGGAGCTGTTTTTT. The entire variable domain, with the rest obtained from reference TRBV28 and TRBJ2-2, is as follows: DVKVTQSSRYLVKRTGEKVFLECVQDMDHENMFWYRQDPGLGLRLIYFSYDVKMKEKGDIPEGYSVSREKKERFSLILESASTNQTSMYLCAGRATGGRNTGELFFGEGSRLTVL.

As concerns this clonotype: A much larger clone sits a single nucleotide away, making a read error possible. V gene TRBV9 combines with J gene TRBJ1-4; D is undetermined. The CDR3 sequence is 15 residues long. Germline assignment: CDR1 SGDLS and CDR2 YYNGEE. This CDR3 reads CAGSVAGSREEKLFF. The CDR3, as DNA: TGTGCCGGCAGCGTAGCGGGGTCCCGCGAGGAAAAACTGTTTTTT.

A remark on this clonotype: This may arise from a read error, as a much more abundant clone is one base away. The chain combines TRBV10-3 with TRBJ2-2; the D call may be TRBD1 or TRBD2 (5 bases each). CDR1 ENHRY and CDR2 SYGVKD come from the germline V gene. CDR3 size: 16 residues. This chain's CDR3 is CAITNKDIANTGELLF. For the CDR3, the DNA is TGTGCCATCACCAACAAGGACATCGCGAACACCGGGGAGCTGCTTTTT.

In this sample, this clonotype turned up a few times. V gene TRBV15 combines with J gene TRBJ2-3; D gene ambiguous. V lost 0 bases and J lost 2, with 15 bases in between. Germline V CDR1 and CDR2: LNHNV, YYDKDF (reference sequence). This CDR3 has 17 amino acids. Here the CDR3 DNA reads TGTGCCACCAGCAGAGACGTCTCCCATACGACCACAGATACGCAGTATTTT. Translated: CATSRDVSHTTTDTQYF.

This clonotype occurred many times. This chain links TRBV5-1 with TRBJ2-2; 11 positions match TRBD2. The CDR3 covers 18 residues. Germline V gives CDR1 SGHRS, CDR2 YFSETQ. Trimming cost V 0 bases and J 3 bases; bases outside gene matches: 7. The CDR3 here is CASSLVLGLAADTGELFF. The CDR3 nucleotides read TGCGCCAGCAGCTTGGTACTGGGACTAGCGGCTGACACCGGGGAGCTGTTTTTT.

Many counts were recorded for this clonotype. Here the CDR3 DNA reads TGTGCCAGCAGCTTAGATTCCTGGGGCTTGAACACTGAAGCTTTCTTT. This sequence encodes CASSLDSWGLNTEAFF. V is TRBV11-3 and J is TRBJ1-1, with D possibly TRBD1 on 5 matching bases. Deletions cut 0 bases from V and 0 bases from J, with 11 bases between. The CDR3 totals 16 residues. CDR1 is SGHNT and CDR2 is YENEEA in the germline V gene.

In regard to this clonotype: This may stem from a read error, because a much larger clone lies one nucleotide away. V is TRBV3-1 and J is TRBJ1-1; 7 bases line up with TRBD1. Germline CDR1 and CDR2: LGHDT and YNNKEL (reference sequence). The CDR3 is 14 residues long. The CDR3 loop is CAISRQQGIGEAFF. DNA of the CDR3: TGTGCCATCAGCCGCCAACAGGGGATCGGTGAAGCTTTCTTT.

The V and J genes are TRBV24-1 and TRBJ2-2; D gene unclear. This CDR3 region has 15 residues. Germline lookup yields CDR1 KGHDR and CDR2 SFDVKD. The V and J ends lost 9 bases and 0 bases respectively, with 13 bases between them. The CDR3 sequence: CATEMWTANTGELFF. For the CDR3, the DNA is TGTGCCACCGAAATGTGGACGGCGAACACCGGGGAGCTGTTTTTT.

This clonotype was picked up many times. The V call is TRBV12-3 or TRBV12-4, the J call TRBJ2-1, with TRBD1 matching 7 bases. The CDR3 totals 13 residues. With 6 bases clipped from V and 8 bases from J, the junction kept 7 bases outside the gene matches. The CDR3, as DNA: TGTGCCAGCAGAGCCGACAGGGCGGATGAGCAGTTCTTC. The encoded protein is CASRADRADEQFF.

This clonotype was counted a few times. The chain couples TRBV4-3 to TRBJ1-2; possible D gene TRBD1, 5 bases. The CDR3 loop spans 17 amino acids. V was pared by 0 bases and J by 2 bases, with 16 bases between. The germline gives CDR1 LGHNA, CDR2 YSLEER. CDR3 sequence: CASSQEESGKRNYGYTF. In nucleotides, the CDR3 is TGCGCCAGCAGCCAAGAAGAATCAGGGAAGAGGAACTATGGCTACACCTTC.

This clonotype was detected a few times. V and J are TRBV2 and TRBJ1-5; 7 bases line up with TRBD1. Per the germline V gene, CDR1 is SNHLY and CDR2 is FYNNEI. V shed 6 bases, J shed 4 bases, and the junction held 3 bases outside the gene matches. This CDR3 is 13 amino acids long. Here the CDR3 reads CASRGTVNQPQHF. In DNA, the CDR3 is TGTGCCAGCAGGGGGACAGTAAATCAGCCCCAGCATTTT. Looking up the rest from reference TRBV2 and TRBJ1-5 gives the full variable domain: EPEVTQTPSHQVTQMGQEVILRCVPISNHLYFYWYRQILGQKVEFLVSFYNNEISEKSEIFDDQFSVERPDGSNFTLKIRSTKLEDSAMYFCASRGTVNQPQHFGDGTRLSIL.

This clonotype was seen at least ten times. This chain connects TRBV24-1 to TRBJ2-1; 13 bases line up with TRBD2. CDR1 and CDR2 from the germline V gene are KGHDR and SFDVKD. The CDR3 has 15 amino acids. The V and J ends lost 4 bases and 9 bases, in that order; junction bases with no gene match: 5. CDR3 coding DNA: TGTGCCACCAGTGACGGACTAGCGGGAGCATCTGAGCAGTTCTTC. It specifies CATSDGLAGASEQFF.

This clonotype was seen ten or more times. The rearrangement links TRBV20-1 to TRBJ2-7; 11 nucleotides match TRBD2. This CDR3 is built from 15 residues. After removal of 3 bases from V and 2 bases from J, the junction contained 6 bases not matched to a gene. Germline assignment: CDR1 DFQATT and CDR2 SNEGSKA (reference sequence). In DNA, the CDR3 is TGCAGTGCTAGGGACATACTAGCGGGGGCCTACGAGCAGTACTTC. Protein sequence: CSARDILAGAYEQYF.

This clonotype was recorded at least ten times. J is TRBJ2-5 and V is TRBV15, with 9 positions matching TRBD1. Germline V CDR1 and CDR2: LNHNV, YYDKDF (reference sequence). Trimming at V came to 0 bases and at J to 0 bases, leaving 11 bases not matched to a gene. This CDR3 has 19 amino acids. CDR3 coding DNA: TGTGCCACCAGCAGAGAGGGACAGGGCTTCCACGAGTACCAAGAGACCCAGTACTTC. Protein sequence: CATSREGQGFHEYQETQYF.

This clonotype was observed many times. The V gene is TRBV30, the J gene TRBJ2-2; maybe TRBD2 (6 bases). The V and J ends lost 7 bases and 1 base respectively, with 13 bases between them. CDR1 and CDR2 (germline): GTSNPN, SVGIG (reference sequence). The CDR3 is 14 amino acids. CDR3 in amino acids: CALGGLQNTGELFF. Written as DNA, the CDR3 is TGTGCCTTGGGAGGCCTTCAGAACACCGGGGAGCTGTTTTTT.

The DNA of the CDR3 is TGTGCCAGCAGTCTGGGGACATCTTATGGGCCCCAGCATTTT. Translated: CASSLGTSYGPQHF. The chain carries TRBV12-3 or TRBV12-4 and TRBJ1-5; TRBD1 might be the D (6 bases). The ends were cut back, 5 bases at V and 9 bases at J, with 17 bases in the middle. This CDR3 is built from 14 residues.

This chain links TRBV5-4 with TRBJ2-2; no clear D. This CDR3 has 16 residues. Trimming stripped 0 bases from V and 2 bases from J, with 11 bases between. Germline V lookup: CDR1 SGHNT, CDR2 YYREEE (reference sequence). Here the CDR3 reads CASSLDLGKNTGELFF. Here the CDR3 DNA reads TGTGCCAGCAGCTTGGATCTGGGGAAAAACACCGGGGAGCTGTTTTTT.

This clonotype was picked up a small number of times. J is TRBJ2-1 and V is TRBV6-5; 7 positions agree with TRBD2. The V segment lost 2 bases and the J segment 6 bases; nucleotides outside the gene matches: 1. Germline CDR1 and CDR2: MNHEY and SVGAGI. The CDR3 runs 13 residues. CDR3 coding DNA: TGTGCCAGCAGTTACCGCGGGGGCAATGAGCAGTTCTTC. It yields the protein CASSYRGGNEQFF.

This chain connects TRBV2 to TRBJ2-1; D gene uncertain. The CDR3 spans 15 residues. Germline CDR1 SNHLY, CDR2 FYNNEI. V lost 6 bases, J lost 6 bases, and 18 bases lay in between. This CDR3 is CASSLDTLPSNEQFF. DNA of the CDR3: TGTGCCAGCAGCCTAGACACCCTACCCTCCAATGAGCAGTTCTTC.

This clonotype was observed a handful of times. The chain combines TRBV19 with TRBJ1-1; 10 nucleotides line up with TRBD1. Losses at the gene ends were 5 bases for V and 5 bases for J; bases not matched to a gene: 8. CDR3 length equals 15 residues. Germline CDR1 is LNHDA and CDR2 is SQIVND (reference sequence). CDR3 loop: CASSWIRTGGTEAFF. CDR3 nucleotides: TGTGCCAGTAGTTGGATCCGGACAGGGGGAACTGAAGCTTTCTTT.

V is TRBV5-1 and J is TRBJ2-3; D ambiguous. V shed 4 bases and J shed 2 bases, with 8 bases lying between them. The CDR3 has 13 amino acids. CDR1 is SGHRS and CDR2 is YFSETQ in the germline V gene. The CDR3 is CASSTLYTDTQYF. CDR3 coding DNA: TGCGCCAGCAGCACCTTATACACAGATACGCAGTATTTT.

This clonotype was seen a few times. The J gene is TRBJ1-1, the V gene TRBV30; 7 bases line up with TRBD1. V trimming: 5 bases; J trimming: 0 bases; junction bases outside the gene matches: 6. The CDR3 is 14 residues long. Germline-derived CDR1 and CDR2 are GTSNPN and SVGIG (reference sequence). Here the CDR3 DNA reads TGTGCCTGGGGCTCCGGGACAGTGAACACTGAAGCTTTCTTT. Translated: CAWGSGTVNTEAFF.

This clonotype was seen more than once but under ten times. The chain joins TRBV7-9 to TRBJ1-1; no firm D call. Germline V gene data show CDR1 as SEHNR and CDR2 as FQNEAQ (reference sequence). CDR3 size: 13 residues. Deletions cut 4 bases from V and 7 bases from J, with 13 bases between. CDR3 in amino acids: CASSSTIPVEAFF. CDR3 nucleotides: TGTGCCAGCAGCTCGACAATACCGGTTGAAGCTTTCTTT. Supplemented by reference TRBV7-9 and TRBJ1-1, the full variable domain reads DTGVSQNPRHKITKRGQNVTFRCDPISEHNRLYWYRQTLGQGPEFLTYFQNEAQLEKSRLLSDRFSAERPKGSFSTLEIQRTEQGDSAMYLCASSSTIPVEAFFGQGTRLTVV.

This clonotype was counted many times. This chain uses TRBV28 with TRBJ1-2; D uncertain. Germline V gives CDR1 MDHEN, CDR2 SYDVKM. The CDR3 consists of 14 residues. The ends were cut back, 5 bases at V and 7 bases at J, with 17 bases in the middle. CDR3 sequence reads: CASSPPRGVSGYTF. The DNA for the CDR3 is TGTGCCAGCAGTCCCCCCCGCGGGGTGAGTGGCTACACCTTC.

This clonotype was seen only a few times. In DNA form, the CDR3 reads TGTGCCAGCAGTTACCGGACAGGGCCGTTCAATCAGCCCCAGCATTTT. This gives the protein CASSYRTGPFNQPQHF. This rearrangement joins TRBV6-5 to TRBJ1-5; 8 bases agree with TRBD1. The V gene end was trimmed by 2 bases and the J gene end by 3 bases; junction bases not matched to a gene: 6. The CDR3 sequence is 16 residues long. From germline, CDR1 is MNHEY and CDR2 SVGAGI.